These 6 T cell receptor beta chains came from one sample sequenced in a study of early T cells in non-severe SARS-CoV-2 infection. MiXCR was run by TCRdb on the 5' RACE reads, yielding one entry per CDR3 protein. Of some 91,000 distinct CDR3 sequences listed, about 10% are singletons. Sequences were derived from whole blood, sampled at baseline. These receptors came from an adult who was a healthcare worker with PCR-confirmed SARS-CoV-2 infection or an uninfected control (not recorded which).

In this sample, this clonotype turned up a few times. The CDR3 region is CASSGKLGPFEQYF. The CDR3 DNA is TGTGCCAGCAGTGGGAAACTCGGTCCGTTCGAGCAGTACTTC. The rearrangement joins TRBV6-1 to TRBJ2-7, with D hard to call. From germline, CDR1 is MNHNS and CDR2 SASEGT. The CDR3 spans 14 residues. The V end was cut by 4 bases, the J end by 6 bases, with 16 bases between.

The chain combines TRBV4-1 with TRBJ2-7; TRBD2 matches 7 bases. This CDR3 is 16 amino acids long. The ends lost 4 bases at V and 4 bases at J; junction bases unmatched: 13. Per the germline V gene, CDR1 is MGHRA and CDR2 is YSYEKL. The CDR3 here is CASSPQARLAVYEQYF. Here the CDR3 DNA reads TGCGCCAGCAGCCCACAGGCGCGTCTAGCGGTTTACGAGCAGTACTTC.

V gene TRBV7-2 combines with J gene TRBJ2-2; tentative D call: TRBD2 (7 bases). The CDR3 covers 14 residues. Germline CDR1 is SGHTA and CDR2 is FQGNSA. The V gene lost 5 bases and the J gene lost 15 bases, with 22 bases spanning the gap. The CDR3: CASSLGPGGYSVFF. The CDR3 region has the DNA TGTGCCAGCAGCCTGGGTCCGGGGGGCTACTCGGTGTTTTTT.

This clonotype was detected many times. The J gene is TRBJ2-1, the V gene TRBV12-3 or TRBV12-4, with TRBD1 matching over 8 bases. With V trimmed by 6 bases and J by 3 bases, 4 bases remained unmatched. There are 14 residues in the CDR3. The CDR3 DNA sequence: TGTGCCAGCAGGTCAGGGGGCAACTACAATGAGCAGTTCTTC. As protein: CASRSGGNYNEQFF.

The chain has TRBV7-7 and TRBJ1-6, with D unclear. The germline CDR1 and CDR2 sequences are SSHAT and FNYEAQ (reference sequence). V was shortened by 1 base and J by 4 bases, with 2 bases between the two germline ends. The CDR3 consists of 13 residues. Written as DNA, the CDR3 is TGTGCCAGCAGCTTAGGGTATAATTCACCCCTCCACTTT. Protein sequence: CASSLGYNSPLHF.

The gene calls are TRBV5-1 and TRBJ2-1; 9 bases map to TRBD2. The CDR3 runs 15 residues. The trim removed 4 bases at V and 6 bases at J, leaving 8 bases unmatched. Germline CDR1 SGHRS, CDR2 YFSETQ. Here the CDR3 reads CASSLSGGNLNEQFF. Here the CDR3 DNA reads TGCGCCAGCAGCCTTAGCGGGGGTAACCTCAATGAGCAGTTCTTC.